The clone carrying this T cell receptor (beta chain) came up a few times. Its antigen is not identified. Germline V gene lookup returns CDR1 KGHSH and CDR2 LQKENI. The ends were cut back, 2 bases at V and 5 bases at J, with 10 bases in the middle. The CDR3 is 13 residues long. Every sorted population was more than 95% pure. The data derive from a study of beta chain features in type 1 diabetes. Study-level results: For type 1 diabetes patients, VDJ junctions showed fewer insertions and more deletions. HLA effects on TCRB rearrangement stayed unresolved here. Moderately but significantly shorter TCRB CDR3s were found in Type 1 diabetes patients in all four CD4+ subsets.

Expressed TCRB transcripts were sequenced, since all the RNA that had been isolated was reverse transcribed. The repertoire was sequenced with immunoSEQ multiplex PCR; TCRdb's copy has only in-frame clones and lacks some. Here the sample spans fewer than 400,000 clones, 8% being singletons. The receptor comes from a woman younger than 30 in good health. The sequenced sample consisted of central memory CD4+ T cells from blood. The genes are TRBV18 and TRBJ2-7, with a tentative D call TRBD2 (5 bases). The CDR3 here is CASSPTQRDEQYF. The DNA for the CDR3 is TGTGCCAGCTCACCAACTCAGAGGGACGAGCAGTACTTC. The variable domain in full, with the rest retrieved from reference TRBV18 and TRBJ2-7, is NAGVMQNPRHLVRRRGQEARLRCSPMKGHSHVYWYRQLPEEGLKFMVYLQKENIIDESGMPKERFSAEFPKEGPSILRIQQVVRGDSAAYFCASSPTQRDEQYFGPGTRLTVT.